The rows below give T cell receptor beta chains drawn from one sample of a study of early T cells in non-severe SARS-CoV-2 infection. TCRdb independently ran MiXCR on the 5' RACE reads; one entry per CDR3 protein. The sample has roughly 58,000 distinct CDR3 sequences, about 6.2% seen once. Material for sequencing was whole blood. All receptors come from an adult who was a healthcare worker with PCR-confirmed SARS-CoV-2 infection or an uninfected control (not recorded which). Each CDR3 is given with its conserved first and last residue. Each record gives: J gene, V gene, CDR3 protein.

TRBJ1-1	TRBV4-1	CASSQDRVEAFF
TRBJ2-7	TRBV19	CASSTRTGAHDEQYF
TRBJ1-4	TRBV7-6	CASSSVGGGENEKLFF
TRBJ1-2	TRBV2	CASRRQIQANYGYTF
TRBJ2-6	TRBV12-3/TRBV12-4	CASSWQASGANVLTF
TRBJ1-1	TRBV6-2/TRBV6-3	CASQRASLPAFF
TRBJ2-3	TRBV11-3	CASSLVTTTDTQYF
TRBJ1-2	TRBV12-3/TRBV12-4	CASRQQGASDGYTF
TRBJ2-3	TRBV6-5	CASSYSGGPAGATDTQYF
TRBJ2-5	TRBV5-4	CASSGTAQETQYF
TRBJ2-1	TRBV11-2	CASSFTVEGYNEQFF
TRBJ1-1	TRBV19	CASTTTGRTNTEAFF
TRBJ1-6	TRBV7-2	CASSLAGGQANSPLHF
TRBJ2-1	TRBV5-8	CASSLAGAPVNEQFF
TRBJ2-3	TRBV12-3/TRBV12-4	CASSPWGGASTDTQYF
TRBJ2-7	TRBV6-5	CASSYSRFSAYEQYF
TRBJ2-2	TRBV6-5	CASSRGLRDSTGELFF
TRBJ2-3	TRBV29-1	CSTQGGKDAQYF
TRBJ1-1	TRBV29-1	CSVSRPNTEAFF
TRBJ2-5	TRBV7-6	CASSQTRETQYF
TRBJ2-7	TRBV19	CASSSVGQGRLEQYF
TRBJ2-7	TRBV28	CASRVHPSRFSYEQYF
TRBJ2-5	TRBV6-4	CASSASGGQETQYF
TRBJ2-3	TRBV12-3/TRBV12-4	CASSLVSSTDTQYF